The 24 T cell receptor beta chains below all came from one sample that was sequenced in a study of monozygotic twins with inflammatory bowel disease. Reanalyzing the 5' RACE reads, TCRdb keeps one entry per CDR3 protein, without DNA. This sample's clone table lists a few hundred thousand distinct CDR3 sequences. What was sequenced was blood. These TCRs come from a human donor with ulcerative colitis or Crohn's disease, or a healthy co-twin of an affected twin (not recorded which).

The chain recombines TRBV7-2 with TRBJ2-1; the D call from TCRdb, TRBD1, cannot be confirmed without DNA. Germline loops: CDR1 SGHTA, CDR2 FQGNSA. The CDR3 covers 14 residues. The CDR3 loop is CASSLRLRGDEQFF.

The V gene is TRBV19, the J gene TRBJ2-5; the TRBD2 assignment by TCRdb is unverifiable without DNA. CDR3 length equals 17 residues. Germline values: CDR1 LNHDA, CDR2 SQIVND (reference sequence). The CDR3: CASSIDPAWGFQETQYF.

This chain connects TRBV5-4 to TRBJ2-5; the D call of TRBD1 rests on TCRdb alone, since no DNA is present to check it. This CDR3 has 15 amino acids. Germline V CDR1 and CDR2: SGHNT, YYREEE (reference sequence). The chain's CDR3 is CASSLGGGALETQYF.

The chain employs TRBV20-1 and TRBJ2-7; TCRdb calls TRBD1, which cannot be checked without DNA. The CDR3 runs to 15 residues. The V gene's germline CDR1 is DFQATT and CDR2 SNEGSKA (reference sequence). The CDR3 loop reads CSARARQGLAYEQYF.

The chain recombines TRBV12-5 with TRBJ2-5; without DNA, the TCRdb call of TRBD1 cannot be checked. Looked up from germline, CDR1 is LGHNT and CDR2 is FRNRAP. The CDR3 is made up of 15 amino acids. CDR3 residues: CASGYGQAGSETQYF.

The chain joins TRBV5-1 to TRBJ2-7; TCRdb indicates TRBD1, and absent DNA this call remains unverified. CDR3 length: 13 residues. Germline CDR1 and CDR2: SGHRS and YFSETQ. CDR3 amino acids: CASSRTGDYEQYF.

The rearrangement links TRBV30 to TRBJ2-3. Looked up from germline, CDR1 is GTSNPN and CDR2 is SVGIG (reference sequence). The CDR3 loop spans 12 amino acids. CDR3 amino acids: CAWSVSGDTQYF.

The gene calls are TRBV7-9 and TRBJ2-3; TCRdb gives TRBD1 as the D gene, but with no DNA this cannot be confirmed. CDR1 is SEHNR, CDR2 FQNEAQ, per germline (reference sequence). CDR3 length equals 12 residues. CDR3 residues: CASNNRVDTQYF. Filled out from reference TRBV7-9 and TRBJ2-3, the complete variable domain reads DTGVSQNPRHKITKRGQNVTFRCDPISEHNRLYWYRQTLGQGPEFLTYFQNEAQLEKSRLLSDRFSAERPKGSFSTLEIQRTEQGDSAMYLCASNNRVDTQYFGPGTRLTVL.

The chain couples TRBV3-1 to TRBJ2-3; TCRdb's D gene call, TRBD1, goes unchecked for lack of DNA. There are 15 residues in the CDR3. From germline, CDR1 is LGHDT and CDR2 YNNKEL (reference sequence). The CDR3 protein is CASSQAEGSPDTQYF.

The chain employs TRBV7-2 and TRBJ2-3; TCRdb picks TRBD1, but there is no DNA to check that call. The CDR3 loop spans 14 amino acids. The germline V gene has CDR1 SGHTA and CDR2 FQGNSA. The chain's CDR3 is CASSSLNRADAQYF.

The chain is built from TRBV7-7 and TRBJ2-3; there is no DNA to check the TCRdb D call of TRBD1. This CDR3 is 16 amino acids long. CDR1 and CDR2 (germline): SSHAT, FNYEAQ (reference sequence). CDR3 in amino acids: CASSLLTGSFTDTQYF.

The genes are TRBV6-1 and TRBJ2-4; the TCRdb D gene call, TRBD1, has no DNA to confirm it. Germline CDR1 MNHNS, CDR2 SASEGT. This CDR3 comprises 15 residues. The CDR3 protein is CASSERGPPADIQYF.

V usage is TRBV23-1 and J usage is TRBJ2-3; TCRdb returns TRBD1, unconfirmable since there is no DNA. TRBV23-1 is reported as an ORF; its role is uncertain. The CDR3 extends over 15 amino acids. The CDR3 sequence: CASIYPGRLTDTQYF.

The chain recombines TRBV4-1 with TRBJ2-7; TCRdb selects TRBD1, and the lack of DNA leaves this call unchecked. CDR3 length: 12 amino acids. Germline lookup yields CDR1 MGHRA and CDR2 YSYEKL. CDR3 amino acids: CASSRDRGDQYF.

J is TRBJ2-7 and V is TRBV5-6; TCRdb reports TRBD2, a call that lacks DNA to check it against. Per germline, CDR1 SGHDT and CDR2 YYEEEE. The CDR3 runs 15 residues. Here the CDR3 reads CASSLAIARSYEQYF.

The J gene is TRBJ2-2, the V gene TRBV5-5. This CDR3 is built from 15 residues. The V gene's germline CDR1 is SGHKS and CDR2 YYEKEE (reference sequence). Here the CDR3 reads CASSHRVASTGELFF.

The chain is built from TRBV4-1 and TRBJ2-7; TCRdb calls TRBD1, which cannot be checked without DNA. The CDR3 runs to 19 residues. The germline V gene encodes CDR1 MGHRA and CDR2 YSYEKL. CDR3 in amino acids: CASSQGPLSPGYLTYEQYF.

The chain joins TRBV15 to TRBJ2-2; without DNA, the TCRdb call of TRBD1 cannot be checked. Germline-derived CDR1 and CDR2 are LNHNV and YYDKDF (reference sequence). The CDR3 contains 13 residues. The CDR3 spells CATYRPGTGELFF.

The V call is TRBV5-1, the J call TRBJ2-7. Germline CDR1 reads SGHRS; CDR2 reads YFSETQ. This CDR3 has 13 amino acids. The CDR3 region is CASSPGQLYEQYF.

V gene TRBV5-1 combines with J gene TRBJ2-4; the TRBD1 assignment by TCRdb is unverifiable without DNA. Germline assignment: CDR1 SGHRS and CDR2 YFSETQ. The CDR3 runs 18 residues. This CDR3 is CASSQRQGGALGKNIQYF.

The chain uses TRBV10-3 and TRBJ2-7; with no DNA, the TCRdb D assignment of TRBD1 cannot be verified. The CDR3 extends over 15 amino acids. The germline V gene has CDR1 ENHRY and CDR2 SYGVKD. The CDR3 sequence: CAIRKTGGESYEQYF.

V is TRBV13 and J is TRBJ2-1; the D gene TCRdb calls, TRBD2, cannot be checked with no DNA. Germline V gene sequence: CDR1 PRHDT, CDR2 FYEKMQ (reference sequence). CDR3 length equals 13 residues. The CDR3 here is CASRPGLSYEQFF.

The chain is built from TRBV29-1 and TRBJ2-7; TCRdb names TRBD1, which stays unverified in the absence of DNA. The CDR3 sequence is 13 residues long. Looked up from germline, CDR1 is SQVTM and CDR2 is ANQGSEA. This CDR3 is CSALRTGRYEQYF.

V usage is TRBV29-1 and J usage is TRBJ2-1; TCRdb's D call of TRBD2 is untestable without DNA. Per the germline V gene, CDR1 is SQVTM and CDR2 is ANQGSEA. This CDR3 is built from 16 residues. Here the CDR3 reads CSVELAGGSSYNEQFF.